A single sample gave rise to the 9 T cell receptor beta chains below, sequenced in a study of regulatory T cells in long-lasting Graves disease. Researchers made TCR beta libraries by using iRepertoire HTBI primers and running Arm-PCR on CDR3 regions. MiXCR, applied by TCRdb to the multiplex PCR reads, yields one record per CDR3 protein. The profile shows a few hundred thousand distinct CDR3 sequences, less than 25% of them singletons. As to time point: persistent/refractory GD, antithyroid drugs over 5 years with positive TRAb. PBMC RNA served as the TCR library source. This specimen consisted of peripheral blood mononuclear cells (PBMCs), obtained when the disease was refractory, from a patient treated with antithyroid drugs. The receptors derive from a female donor with Graves disease.

This chain connects TRBV7-9 to TRBJ1-1, with a weak D call TRBD1 (5 bases). The length of the CDR3 is 15 residues. The V end was cut by 5 bases, the J end by 7 bases, with 20 bases between. The germline CDR1 and CDR2 sequences are SEHNR and FQNEAQ (reference sequence). The CDR3 loop reads CASSGRDGSGGEAFF. In DNA form, the CDR3 reads TGTGCCAGCAGCGGAAGGGACGGATCGGGGGGTGAAGCTTTCTTT.

The sample holds a few counts of this clonotype. The gene calls are TRBV11-1 and TRBJ2-1, with 7 bases matching TRBD2. The germline CDR1 and CDR2 sequences are SGHAT and FQDESV (reference sequence). CDR3 length: 14 amino acids. Trimming took 3 bases from V and 4 from J; bases not matched to a gene: 3. The CDR3 nucleotides are TGTGCCAGCAGCTTGGGGAGGGTGTACAATGAGCAGTTCTTC. Translated: CASSLGRVYNEQFF.

This clonotype was seen more than once but under ten times. The DNA for the CDR3 is TGTGCCAGCATCTCAGACCCAGGGGGCTCGTATGGCTACACCTTC. This sequence encodes CASISDPGGSYGYTF. The V call is TRBV7-2, the J call TRBJ1-2, with 8 bases lining up with TRBD1. Germline trimming cut 7 bases from V and 5 bases from J; bases unmatched to any gene: 12. The length of the CDR3 is 15 residues. CDR1 is SGHTA and CDR2 is FQGNSA in the germline V gene.

This clonotype was seen repeatedly, ten times or more. V and J are TRBV2 and TRBJ2-7, with TRBD2 matching 12 bases. From germline, CDR1 is SNHLY and CDR2 FYNNEI. The CDR3 length is 17 residues. V lost 3 bases, J lost 3 bases, and 9 bases stayed unmatched. This CDR3 reads CASSDFILAGGVYEQYF. The CDR3 region has the DNA TGTGCCAGCAGTGACTTCATACTAGCGGGAGGTGTCTACGAGCAGTACTTC.

In its sample, this clonotype was seen a few times. This chain uses TRBV3-1 with TRBJ1-2; D unclear. This CDR3 comprises 14 residues. CDR1 is LGHDT, CDR2 YNNKEL, per germline (reference sequence). V gave up 0 bases and J gave up 3 bases, with 8 bases separating them. The CDR3 is CASSQDRRYYGYTF. CDR3 nucleotide sequence: TGTGCCAGCAGCCAAGACCGACGGTACTATGGCTACACCTTC.

This clonotype has a count of ten or more. The CDR3 protein is CASSPDRAFQPQHF. In nucleotides, the CDR3 is TGTGCCAGCAGTCCCGACAGGGCATTCCAGCCCCAGCATTTT. This chain links TRBV28 with TRBJ1-5; 7 bases are shared with TRBD1. Germline lookup yields CDR1 MDHEN and CDR2 SYDVKM. The CDR3 is 14 residues long. V lost 5 bases and J lost 7; bases outside the gene matches: 8. The complete variable domain, with remaining parts taken from reference TRBV28 and TRBJ1-5, reads DVKVTQSSRYLVKRTGEKVFLECVQDMDHENMFWYRQDPGLGLRLIYFSYDVKMKEKGDIPEGYSVSREKKERFSLILESASTNQTSMYLCASSPDRAFQPQHFGDGTRLSIL.

V gene TRBV5-1 combines with J gene TRBJ2-1, with 8 positions matching TRBD2. The germline CDR1 and CDR2 sequences are SGHRS and YFSETQ. With V trimmed by 7 bases and J by 6 bases, 12 bases remained unmatched. The CDR3 runs to 15 residues. This chain's CDR3 is CASHRSGSASNEQFF. The CDR3 DNA reads TGCGCCAGCCACAGGAGCGGGAGTGCCTCCAATGAGCAGTTCTTC.

This clonotype was counted between two and nine times. This chain links TRBV7-2 with TRBJ2-2; TRBD1 aligns across 7 bases. Germline trimming cut 1 base from V and 4 bases from J; bases unmatched to any gene: 6. The CDR3 sequence is 16 residues long. Per the germline V gene, CDR1 is SGHTA and CDR2 is FQGNSA. CDR3 nucleotides: TGTGCCAGCAGCTTAGTAGATCCAGGGGGCACCGGGGAGCTGTTTTTT. As protein: CASSLVDPGGTGELFF.

This clonotype was observed a few times. This chain links TRBV19 with TRBJ2-2; a possible D gene is TRBD1 (6 bases). Trimming pared 3 bases from V and 1 base from J, leaving 12 bases between. This CDR3 contains 16 residues. Germline values: CDR1 LNHDA, CDR2 SQIVND (reference sequence). CDR3 nucleotide sequence: TGTGCCAGTAGTATTTCCCAGGGGAAGAACACCGGGGAGCTGTTTTTT. Translated: CASSISQGKNTGELFF.